This is a list of T cell receptor beta chains from one sample in a study of OX40 agonist ivuxolimab in advanced cancers. Assay: immunoSEQ multiplex PCR; the TCRdb copy retains only in-frame clones and omits some. Of 75,000 to 100,000 clones in the sample, around 92% were seen once. Sequenced material: CD4+ or CD8+ T cells sorted from blood, taken in a trial of the OX40 agonist ivuxolimab. The receptor source for this set is an adult with an advanced solid tumor such as melanoma, head and neck, liver or kidney cancer. Each CDR3 is given with its conserved first and last residue.

TRBJ2-5	TRBV9	CASSEGGGKETQYF
TRBJ2-1	TRBV10-3	CAISERTSGGINEQFF
TRBJ1-6	TRBV6-5	CASSYLGTYNSPLHF
TRBJ2-1	TRBV7-7	CASRPQAEGEQFF
TRBJ2-1	TRBV7-9	CASSLVAGRGNEQFF
TRBJ2-1	TRBV7-9	CASSRKVGNEQFF
TRBJ2-7	TRBV21-1	CASSSLRGRVLPYEQYF
TRBJ1-1	TRBV19	CASRGRYTEAFF
TRBJ2-3	TRBV7-2	CASSSRRTDTQYF
NA	TRBV2	CAGLKGSYEQYF
TRBJ1-4	TRBV2	CASRRTATNEKLFF
TRBJ2-5	TRBV27	CASSTLGSAVETQYF
TRBJ2-7	TRBV27	CASSLKASGYEQYF
TRBJ2-1	TRBV2	CASSDPRSYNEQFF
TRBJ1-1	TRBV19	CASSIRGLEAFF